The source of this T cell receptor (beta chain) is a study of chemoradiotherapy in HPV16-positive cancers. Between the trimmed V and J ends, which lost 1 base and 8 bases, there was a span of 23 bases. This CDR3 comprises 17 residues. Looked up from germline, CDR1 is MNHEY and CDR2 is SMNVEV (reference sequence). TCRdb keeps only in-frame clones here, not all; method: immunoSEQ multiplex PCR. The data hold tens of thousands of clones, with around nine tenths observed a single time. The chain combines TRBV27 with TRBJ1-2; D is undetermined. The sequence was obtained from a human donor with HPV-associated anogenital cancer. This specimen was blood, taken from a patient who underwent chemoradiotherapy. Here the CDR3 reads CASSLYSLPPGSGGYTF. The CDR3 DNA reads TGTGCCAGCAGTTTATATTCTCTCCCCCCGGGAAGTGGGGGCTACACCTTC.